This T cell receptor beta chain was obtained from a study of post-analysis software for immune sequencing data. Looking at the study overall: In terms of disease course, relapsing-remitting, secondary progressive and progressive-relapsing multiple sclerosis were included. Findings of the study overall: TRBV5-6, TRBV5-1 and TRBV20-1 were among 4 or 5 TRBV segments more frequent in patients than controls. Co-batched samples clustered tightly together by F measure.

Incorporated into the TCR beta cDNA libraries were unique molecular identifiers, which served to reduce PCR and sequencing biases. There were about 0.95 to 11 million T cells, and approximately 500,000 cDNA molecules came from them. Using its own MiXCR run on the PCR reads, TCRdb lists one record per CDR3 protein. The sample holds roughly 870,000 distinct CDR3 sequences; around 53% are singletons and the top ten take over 4%. About this clonotype itself: What it recognizes is unknown.

From germline, CDR1 is SGHVS and CDR2 FNYEAQ. Trimming removed 3 bases from V and 10 bases from J, with 19 bases in between. CDR3 length: 16 amino acids. This sequence joins TRBV7-6 and TRBJ1-6; TRBD1 is a possible D gene (6 bases). The specimen sequenced was blood. This clonotype was obtained from a girl aged 5 to 17 with multiple sclerosis. The CDR3 DNA reads TGTGCCAGCAGCTTTCCCCTACGGACAGCTCAATCACCCCTCCACTTT. Protein: CASSFPLRTAQSPLHF.